Below are 27 T cell receptor beta chains sequenced from a single sample in a study of blood T cells in healthy people across ages. For the second PCR, which ran for about 6 to 11 cycles, a sample-barcoded 5' primer and a J-beta primer mix were used. TCRdb fed the 5' RACE reads into MiXCR, producing one record per CDR3 protein. The repertoire holds about 640,000 distinct CDR3 sequences, with about 54% as singletons. Sequencing was carried out using blood. The source of these receptors is a man aged 55 to 70 in good health.

A single count supports this clonotype. J is TRBJ2-5 and V is TRBV20-1, with D maybe TRBD1 (5 bases). The germline V gene has CDR1 DFQATT and CDR2 SNEGSKA (reference sequence). This CDR3 has 14 residues. V lost 1 base, J lost 1 base, and 10 bases lay in between. The CDR3 DNA sequence: TGCAGTGCTAGAGTCTTCCAGGGCCAAGAGACCCAGTACTTC. Amino acids: CSARVFQGQETQYF.

This clonotype has more than one count but fewer than ten. The chain links TRBV7-8 to TRBJ2-5, with 7 bases fitting TRBD1. Per the germline V gene, CDR1 is SGHVS and CDR2 is FQNEAQ. This CDR3 comprises 17 residues. The J segment lost 5 bases and the V segment lost 1 base, leaving 13 bases of the junction unmatched. The CDR3 loop is CASSLVGQGVRGETQYF. The CDR3 nucleotides are TGTGCCAGCAGCTTAGTAGGGCAGGGGGTTCGAGGGGAGACCCAGTACTTC.

The chain joins TRBV29-1 to TRBJ1-3; perhaps TRBD1 as D (5 bases). Germline V gene lookup returns CDR1 SQVTM and CDR2 ANQGSEA. Trimming took 5 bases from V and 0 from J, leaving 11 bases between them. The CDR3 covers 14 residues. CDR3 protein: CSVQGVASGNTIYF. The CDR3, as DNA: TGCAGCGTTCAGGGTGTAGCCTCTGGAAACACCATATATTTT.

V is TRBV12-3 or TRBV12-4 and J is TRBJ1-2; TRBD1 is a possible D gene (6 bases). Trimming pared 0 bases from V and 6 bases from J, leaving 20 bases between. The CDR3 sequence is 17 residues long. The CDR3 loop is CASSLAGGSFRGDGYTF. In nucleotides, the CDR3 is TGTGCCAGCAGTTTAGCGGGGGGCTCGTTTCGGGGCGATGGCTACACCTTC.

In its sample, this clonotype was seen a few times. The gene calls are TRBV7-2 and TRBJ2-7, with a tentative D call TRBD1 (6 bases). The V gene lost 5 bases and the J gene lost 4 bases, with 15 bases spanning the gap. The germline gives CDR1 SGHTA, CDR2 FQGNSA. The CDR3 runs 14 residues. The CDR3 sequence is CASSQTGVRYEQYF. Written as DNA, the CDR3 is TGTGCCAGCAGCCAGACAGGTGTGAGATACGAGCAGTACTTC.

This rearrangement joins TRBV6-5 to TRBJ1-1; 9 bases match TRBD1. The V gene end was trimmed by 6 bases and the J gene end by 4 bases; junction bases not matched to a gene: 9. In germline, CDR1 is MNHEY, CDR2 SVGAGI. The CDR3 loop spans 15 amino acids. Here the CDR3 reads CASSRDRESATEAFF. DNA for the CDR3: TGTGCCAGCAGCCGGGACAGGGAAAGTGCCACTGAAGCTTTCTTT.

V and J are TRBV5-1 and TRBJ1-2, with no clear D. In germline, CDR1 is SGHRS, CDR2 YFSETQ. V gave up 4 bases and J gave up 7 bases, with 20 bases separating them. The CDR3 contains 15 residues. CDR3 residues: CASSPTLFGRGGYTF. The CDR3 DNA sequence: TGCGCCAGCAGCCCGACCCTGTTTGGGCGGGGTGGCTACACCTTC.

Comments on this clonotype: One end of the junction does not line up with germline, which may come from a read error. The chain joins TRBV7-8 to TRBJ2-5; possibly TRBD2 for D (5 bases). There are 13 residues in the CDR3. Germline-derived CDR1 and CDR2 are SGHVS and FQNEAQ. The CDR3 nucleotides are TGTGCCAGCCGAGGGTTTTTCCAAGAGGCCCAGTACTTC. Its translation is CASRGFFQEAQYF.

V usage is TRBV7-9 and J usage is TRBJ1-4, with 7 bases lining up with TRBD1. This CDR3 spans 16 amino acids. Trimming cost V 5 bases and J 6 bases; bases outside gene matches: 12. The germline V gene encodes CDR1 SEHNR and CDR2 FQNEAQ (reference sequence). The CDR3 here is CASSERTGPGDEKLFF. The CDR3 DNA reads as TGTGCCAGCAGCGAAAGGACAGGCCCGGGAGATGAAAAACTGTTTTTT.

The chain links TRBV12-3 or TRBV12-4 to TRBJ2-3; D gene ambiguous. This CDR3 has 13 residues. Trimming removed 6 bases at V and 4 bases at J, with 11 bases between. The CDR3 DNA reads TGTGCCAGCAGCACCGGTAGACCAGATACGCAGTATTTT. It translates to CASSTGRPDTQYF.

This chain joins TRBV18 and TRBJ2-1, with TRBD1 identical over 8 bases. The V segment lost 4 bases and the J segment 13 bases; nucleotides outside the gene matches: 15. Germline CDR1 reads KGHSH; CDR2 reads LQKENI. CDR3 length equals 15 residues. CDR3 nucleotide sequence: TGTGCCAGCTCACGATCGACAGGGGTCCAAGAGACCCAGTTCTTC. It yields the protein CASSRSTGVQETQFF. Filled out from reference TRBV18 and TRBJ2-1, the complete variable domain reads NAGVMQNPRHLVRRRGQEARLRCSPMKGHSHVYWYRQLPEEGLKFMVYLQKENIIDESGMPKERFSAEFPKEGPSILRIQQVVRGDSAAYFCASSRSTGVQETQFFGPGTRLTVL.

This clonotype was picked up a small number of times. V usage is TRBV3-1 and J usage is TRBJ2-6; no firm D call. The CDR3 totals 14 residues. CDR1 is LGHDT and CDR2 is YNNKEL in the germline V gene (reference sequence). The V end lost 7 bases, the J end lost 3 bases, and 10 bases lay between the germline ends. CDR3 loop: CASTPAFGANVLTF. The CDR3 DNA sequence: TGTGCCAGCACGCCCGCCTTTGGGGCCAACGTCCTGACTTTC.

This clonotype was recorded many times. V is TRBV6-5 and J is TRBJ1-4; D gene unclear. V gave up 6 bases and J gave up 4 bases, with 6 bases separating them. The CDR3 has 12 residues. The germline V gene encodes CDR1 MNHEY and CDR2 SVGAGI. DNA for the CDR3: TGTGCCAGCAGACGGAGTAATGAAAAACTGTTTTTT. Translating it yields CASRRSNEKLFF.

The chain recombines TRBV25-1 with TRBJ2-4; 8 bases are shared with TRBD1. The DNA matches TRBJ2-7 better at its end, which makes the J call doubtful. This CDR3 contains 13 residues. Per germline, CDR1 MGHDK and CDR2 SYGVNS. In DNA form, the CDR3 reads TGTGCCAGCAGTGGACAGGGGAGGTACGAGCAGTACTTC. It yields the protein CASSGQGRYEQYF.

The chain uses TRBV6-6 and TRBJ2-1, with 10 bases aligning to TRBD1. The CDR3 has 15 residues. V trimming: 8 bases; J trimming: 5 bases; junction bases outside the gene matches: 9. Germline V gene data show CDR1 as MNHNY and CDR2 as SVGAGI (reference sequence). CDR3 protein: CASREGQGNNNEQFF. The CDR3 coding sequence is TGTGCCAGCCGAGAGGGACAGGGGAATAACAATGAGCAGTTCTTC.

This clonotype has more than one count but fewer than ten. V gene TRBV5-8 combines with J gene TRBJ1-2; D possibly corresponds to TRBD1 (6 bases). Trimming cost V 2 bases and J 0 bases, with 11 bases left between them. The CDR3 covers 15 residues. The V gene's germline CDR1 is SGHTS and CDR2 YDEGEE. The CDR3 region is CASSLGQRTNYGYTF. The DNA for the CDR3 is TGTGCCAGCAGCTTAGGACAGCGCACTAACTATGGCTACACCTTC.

The gene calls are TRBV20-1 and TRBJ2-4, with no clear D. With the DNA end fitting TRBJ2-7 better, the J assignment may be wrong. CDR3 length: 13 residues. Germline V gene lookup returns CDR1 DFQATT and CDR2 SNEGSKA (reference sequence). This CDR3 reads CSARTKVSYEQYF. The CDR3 nucleotides read TGCAGTGCTAGGACAAAGGTCTCCTACGAGCAGTACTTC.

This clonotype has just a few counts. The CDR3 bases are TGTGCCAGCAGCCAGGTTGCCCAAGAGACCCAGTACTTC. It is translated as CASSQVAQETQYF. The V and J genes are TRBV7-2 and TRBJ2-5; D gene uncertain. Trimming shortened V by 5 bases and J by 1 base, and 8 bases separated the two germline ends. The CDR3 contains 13 residues. CDR1 is SGHTA, CDR2 FQGNSA, per germline.

This clonotype was observed a handful of times. V and J are TRBV20-1 and TRBJ1-2; no firm D call. V lost 4 bases and J lost 5, with 11 bases in between. The CDR3 has 12 residues. Germline V gene lookup returns CDR1 DFQATT and CDR2 SNEGSKA (reference sequence). The chain's CDR3 is CSANSRTYGYTF. The DNA of the CDR3 is TGCAGTGCTAACTCCCGGACTTATGGCTACACCTTC.

The table lists this clonotype with a few counts. V is TRBV3-1 and J is TRBJ2-5; D is unresolved. CDR1 and CDR2 from the germline V gene are LGHDT and YNNKEL (reference sequence). This CDR3 region has 13 residues. The V and J ends lost 1 base and 0 bases respectively, with 3 bases between them. The CDR3, as DNA: TGTGCCAGCAGCCAAGGGAACCAAGAGACCCAGTACTTC. As protein: CASSQGNQETQYF.

This clonotype was picked up a small number of times. The J gene is TRBJ2-5, the V gene TRBV4-2; D assignment may be TRBD1 or TRBD2 (6 bases each). This CDR3 comprises 16 residues. In germline, CDR1 is LGHNA, CDR2 YNFKEQ. V was clipped by 0 bases and J by 4 bases, with 15 bases between them. Here the CDR3 reads CASSQDPPGAAETQYF. CDR3 bases: TGTGCCAGCAGCCAAGATCCTCCGGGGGCCGCAGAGACCCAGTACTTC.

The V and J genes are TRBV20-1 and TRBJ2-5; 8 nucleotides agree with TRBD1. Looked up from germline, CDR1 is DFQATT and CDR2 is SNEGSKA (reference sequence). The CDR3 covers 15 residues. The V segment lost 6 bases and the J segment 5 bases; nucleotides outside the gene matches: 14. CDR3 loop: CSARTGGRGPETQYF. The CDR3 DNA reads as TGCAGTGCGCGAACAGGCGGCAGGGGGCCGGAGACCCAGTACTTC.

This sequence joins TRBV4-1 and TRBJ2-3; D is ambiguous. Trimming took 1 base from V and 3 from J, leaving 5 bases between them. Per the germline V gene, CDR1 is MGHRA and CDR2 is YSYEKL. The length of the CDR3 is 13 residues. The DNA of the CDR3 is TGCGCCAGCAGCCAAGCAGAGACAGATACGCAGTATTTT. This encodes CASSQAETDTQYF.

This chain connects TRBV7-2 to TRBJ2-5, with 12 bases fitting TRBD2. CDR1 is SGHTA and CDR2 is FQGNSA in the germline V gene. There are 16 residues in the CDR3. Trimming took 5 bases from V and 4 from J; bases not matched to a gene: 8. The CDR3 sequence: CASSPRTSGARETQYF. CDR3 DNA: TGTGCCAGCAGCCCAAGGACTAGCGGGGCCCGAGAGACCCAGTACTTC.

The chain joins TRBV7-2 to TRBJ1-2; no clear D. The CDR3 has 15 residues. The germline V and J ends were trimmed by 5 bases and 0 bases, with 13 bases remaining between them. Per germline, CDR1 SGHTA and CDR2 FQGNSA. The CDR3 DNA reads TGTGCCAGCAGCCCCCGGGTGAATACTAACTATGGCTACACCTTC. This gives the protein CASSPRVNTNYGYTF.

The chain carries TRBV10-3 and TRBJ2-3; no definite D call. V lost 4 bases and J 5 bases, leaving 7 bases between the germline ends. Germline assignment: CDR1 ENHRY and CDR2 SYGVKD. This CDR3 contains 12 residues. The CDR3, as DNA: TGTGCCATCAGTGTTAACAGAGATACGCAGTATTTT. Translated, it gives CAISVNRDTQYF.

The genes are TRBV3-1 and TRBJ2-7; D is possibly TRBD1 or TRBD2 (5 bases each). The CDR3 sequence is 15 residues long. Trimming cost V 7 bases and J 3 bases, with 19 bases left between them. CDR1 LGHDT and CDR2 YNNKEL come from the germline V gene (reference sequence). CDR3 amino acids: CASIKEAGILYEQYF. In DNA, the CDR3 is TGTGCCAGCATTAAGGAGGCAGGGATACTCTACGAGCAGTACTTC.